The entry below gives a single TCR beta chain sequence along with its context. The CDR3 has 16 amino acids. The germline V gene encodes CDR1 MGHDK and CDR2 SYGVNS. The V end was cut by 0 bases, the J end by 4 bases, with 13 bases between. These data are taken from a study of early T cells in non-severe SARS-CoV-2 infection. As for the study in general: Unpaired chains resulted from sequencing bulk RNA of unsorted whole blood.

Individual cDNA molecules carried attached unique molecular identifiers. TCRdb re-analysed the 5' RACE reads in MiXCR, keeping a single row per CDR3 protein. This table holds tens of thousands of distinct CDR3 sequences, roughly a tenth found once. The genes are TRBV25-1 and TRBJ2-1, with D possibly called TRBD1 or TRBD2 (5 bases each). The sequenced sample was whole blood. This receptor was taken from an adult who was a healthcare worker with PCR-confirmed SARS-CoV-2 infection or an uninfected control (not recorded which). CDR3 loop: CASSEYYGDPYNEQFF. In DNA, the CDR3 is TGTGCCAGCAGTGAATATTACGGGGACCCGTACAATGAGCAGTTCTTC.